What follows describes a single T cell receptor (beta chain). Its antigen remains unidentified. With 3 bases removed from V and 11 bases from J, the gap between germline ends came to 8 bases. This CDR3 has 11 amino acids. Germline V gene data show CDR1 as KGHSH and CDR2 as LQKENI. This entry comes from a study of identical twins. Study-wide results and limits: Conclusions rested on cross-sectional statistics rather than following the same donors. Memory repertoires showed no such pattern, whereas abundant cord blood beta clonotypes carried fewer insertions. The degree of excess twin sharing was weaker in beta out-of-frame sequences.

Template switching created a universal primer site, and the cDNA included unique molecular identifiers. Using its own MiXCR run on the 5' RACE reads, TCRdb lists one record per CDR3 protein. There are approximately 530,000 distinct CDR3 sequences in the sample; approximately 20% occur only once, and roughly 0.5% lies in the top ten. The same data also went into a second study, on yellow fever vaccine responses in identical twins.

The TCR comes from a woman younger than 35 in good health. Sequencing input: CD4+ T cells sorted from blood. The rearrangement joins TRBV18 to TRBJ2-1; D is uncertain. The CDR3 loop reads CASSPENQQFF. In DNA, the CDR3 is TGTGCCAGCTCACCGGAGAACCAGCAGTTCTTC.